These T cell receptor beta chains were read from a single sample in a study of vaccination and CD4 T cells after COVID-19. TCRdb processed the PCR reads anew with MiXCR; each CDR3 protein has one entry. Of about 13,000 distinct CDR3 sequences in the sample, about four fifths were seen once. No antigens are known for them. The material sequenced was CD4+ T cells from blood, cultured in vitro. These receptors were taken from a human donor who had recovered from COVID-19. Both conserved end residues are part of each CDR3. The D gene is left open where the match is weak. Rows give clone size only sometimes, using once, few, many, or a class for an expanded clone.

abundance	j_gene	v_gene	d_gene	CDR3nt	CDR3aa
-	TRBJ2-4	TRBV5-4	TRBD2	TGTGCCAGCAGCTTGGGGGGGACTAGCGGACCTAACATTCAGTACTTC	CASSLGGTSGPNIQYF
-	TRBJ2-3	TRBV27	-	TGTGCCAGCAGTTTGCGAGGGGTAGGGGATACGCAGTATTTT	CASSLRGVGDTQYF
-	TRBJ2-5	TRBV15	-	TGTGCCACCAGCAGAGATCGTTGGGAGACCCAGTACTTC	CATSRDRWETQYF
-	TRBJ1-5	TRBV24-1	-	TGTGCCACCAGTCCCCGGGGCGGCCAGCCCCAGCATTTT	CATSPRGGQPQHF
-	TRBJ1-2	TRBV6-1	TRBD1	TGTGCCAGCAGTGATATGGGCCAGGGGGCTGGAGGCTACACCTTC	CASSDMGQGAGGYTF
-	TRBJ1-2	TRBV5-1	-	TGCGCCAGCAGCTTTACGGCTGACTATGGCTACACCTTC	CASSFTADYGYTF
few	TRBJ2-2	TRBV27	-	TGTGCCAGCAGTTTTCGGCGCAACACCGGGGAGCTGTTTTTT	CASSFRRNTGELFF
-	TRBJ1-3	TRBV10-3	-	TGTGCCATCAGGAAGATTGGGAGCTCTGGAAACACCATATATTTT	CAIRKIGSSGNTIYF
-	TRBJ1-1	TRBV30	-	TGTGCCTGGAGTGCGTATTCAGGGGCTGCCACTGAAGCTTTCTTT	CAWSAYSGAATEAFF
-	TRBJ2-3	TRBV20-1	-	TGCAGTGCTCTCCGGGGCTCCGCAACAGATACGCAGTATTTT	CSALRGSATDTQYF
-	TRBJ2-1	TRBV6-4	TRBD2	TGTGCCAGCAGTGTTGGCGGGAGAACTGCTTTCAATGAGCAGTTCTTC	CASSVGGRTAFNEQFF
-	TRBJ1-1	TRBV6-2/TRBV6-3	TRBD1	TGTGCCAGCAGTAAGGACAGGGTAAACACTGAAGCTTTCTTT	CASSKDRVNTEAFF
-	TRBJ1-5	TRBV27	-	TGTGCCAGCAGTTTATTCGGGAGAAGCAATCAGCCCCAGCATTTT	CASSLFGRSNQPQHF
few	TRBJ1-4	TRBV27	TRBD1	TGTGCCAGCACCAGCCTAGGGACAGGGTCTGAAAAACTGTTTTTT	CASTSLGTGSEKLFF
few	TRBJ2-5	TRBV2	TRBD1	TGTGCCAGCAGGGAAACCAAATCGACAGGGGGAGCGACCCAGTACTTC	CASRETKSTGGATQYF
-	TRBJ2-7	TRBV20-1	-	TGCAGTGCTCCAGACGGGACAAAGTATTCCTACGAGCAGTACTTC	CSAPDGTKYSYEQYF
-	TRBJ1-5	TRBV28	-	TGTGCCAGCAGTCCGGGGGACCTCCGCAATCAGCCCCAGCATTTT	CASSPGDLRNQPQHF
once	TRBJ1-2	TRBV28	TRBD1	TGTGCCAGCAGTACCCCGGACAGGAACCATGGCTACACCTTC	CASSTPDRNHGYTF
-	TRBJ2-7	TRBV5-1	-	TGCGCCAGCAGCCGCGGACAGCTCTACGAGCAGTACTTC	CASSRGQLYEQYF
-	TRBJ2-7	TRBV6-5	TRBD1	TGTGCCAGCAGTTACTCACACAGGGGGTTTTTCGACTACGAGCAGTACTTC	CASSYSHRGFFDYEQYF
few	TRBJ2-7	TRBV20-1	-	TGCAGTGCTAGCCGCGGATGGGAGCAGTACTTC	CSASRGWEQYF
-	TRBJ1-5	TRBV7-9	-	TGTGCCACCCAGGGACCATCCCAAGATCAGCCCCAGCATTTT	CATQGPSQDQPQHF
-	TRBJ1-5	TRBV19	-	TGTGCCAGTAAAGGGGGTGATCAGCCCCAGCATTTT	CASKGGDQPQHF
once	TRBJ1-3	TRBV6-1	-	-	CASSTSGTGGNTIYF
-	TRBJ2-3	TRBV11-3	-	TGTGCCAGCAGCCCGGGCACAGATACGCAGTATTTT	CASSPGTDTQYF
-	TRBJ1-2	TRBV11-2	-	TGTGCCAGCAGCTCATCCGGGACGGGGGGAGCTGGAGGCTACACCTTC	CASSSSGTGGAGGYTF
-	TRBJ2-7	TRBV20-1	-	TGCAGTGCTAGAGATCTAGGTAGAACCCTACCATACGAGCAGTACTTC	CSARDLGRTLPYEQYF
-	TRBJ1-1	TRBV3-1	-	TGTGCCAGCAGCCTATCTTTATTCCGGCCGTATGAAGCTTTCTTT	CASSLSLFRPYEAFF